Following are 10 T cell receptor beta chains from one sample sequenced in a study of response to subunit inactivated influenza vaccine. In TCRdb, the RT-PCR reads were re-called with MiXCR into one record per CDR3 protein. This table holds some 300,000 distinct CDR3 sequences, about 20% found once. The sample here was PBMCs from blood, taken less than 22 months after vaccination. The receptor source for this set is a man between 50 and 69 years old who received an inactivated influenza vaccine.

The chain uses TRBV25-1 and TRBJ2-3; D is unclear. Germline values: CDR1 MGHDK, CDR2 SYGVNS. The V and J ends lost 4 bases and 4 bases respectively, with 15 bases between them. This CDR3 comprises 15 residues. The DNA of the CDR3 is TGTGCCAGCAGTGCAAGGCCAAACGGGCCAGATACGCAGTATTTT. It yields the protein CASSARPNGPDTQYF. The entire variable domain, with the rest obtained from reference TRBV25-1 and TRBJ2-3, is as follows: EADIYQTPRYLVIGTGKKITLECSQTMGHDKMYWYQQDPGMELHLIHYSYGVNSTEKGDLSSESTVSRIRTEHFPLTLESARPSHTSQYLCASSARPNGPDTQYFGPGTRLTVL.

The genes are TRBV12-3 or TRBV12-4 and TRBJ2-3, with D unclear. The CDR3 runs 14 residues. V lost 2 bases and J 1 base, leaving 7 bases between the germline ends. Here the CDR3 reads CASSLRARTDTQYF. DNA for the CDR3: TGTGCCAGCAGTTTAAGGGCCCGCACAGATACGCAGTATTTT.

V is TRBV11-1 and J is TRBJ2-2; 13 bases are shared with TRBD2. The J segment lost 0 bases and the V segment lost 5 bases, leaving 6 bases of the junction unmatched. The CDR3 covers 18 residues. CDR1 SGHAT and CDR2 FQDESV come from the germline V gene (reference sequence). The DNA for the CDR3 is TGTGCCAGCAGCCCGGGACTAGCGGGGACTTCGAACACCGGGGAGCTGTTTTTT. This sequence encodes CASSPGLAGTSNTGELFF.

The sample holds a few counts of this clonotype. The chain joins TRBV3-1 to TRBJ2-4, with D possibly matching TRBD1 (5 bases). This CDR3 is 21 amino acids long. V shed 1 base and J shed 2 bases, with 27 bases lying between them. The V gene's germline CDR1 is LGHDT and CDR2 YNNKEL (reference sequence). The DNA of the CDR3 is TGTGCCAGCAGCCAAGGATCCGGCGCCAGGGTAAGGTGGAATACCAAAAACATTCAGTACTTC. It encodes CASSQGSGARVRWNTKNIQYF.

Note on this clonotype: The CDR3 does not close with the conserved phenylalanine or tryptophan, likely indicating a read error. No DNA is shown, since the ends of the CDR3 on it are uncertain; the CDR3 is the one TCRdb lists. This chain uses TRBV6-6 with TRBJ2-5; TRBD2, the table's D call, was not compared with the DNA. The CDR3 has 13 residues if both end residues are counted. Germline loops: CDR1 MNHNY, CDR2 SVGAGI (reference sequence). The chain's CDR3 is CASSMAAGATSSL.

The rearrangement joins TRBV2 to TRBJ1-6; D unresolved. Germline CDR1 and CDR2: SNHLY and FYNNEI. This CDR3 has 15 amino acids. V lost 7 bases to trimming and J lost 0 bases, with 10 bases between them. The CDR3 loop is CASMKVSSYNSPLHF. CDR3 coding DNA: TGTGCCAGCATGAAGGTCAGCTCCTATAATTCACCCCTCCACTTT.

This clonotype was recorded a few times. This rearrangement joins TRBV6-1 to TRBJ1-5; D remains ambiguous. This CDR3 spans 15 amino acids. Trimming took off 6 bases at V and 0 bases at J, with 12 bases between the two ends. Germline lookup yields CDR1 MNHNS and CDR2 SASEGT. The CDR3 spells CASRLGGYSNQPQHF. CDR3 DNA: TGTGCCAGCAGACTAGGAGGGTATAGCAATCAGCCCCAGCATTTT.

This clonotype was found a few times. The rearrangement joins TRBV10-3 to TRBJ1-6; TRBD1 might be the D (5 bases). V was clipped by 6 bases and J by 3 bases, with 12 bases between them. This CDR3 comprises 15 residues. The germline V gene has CDR1 ENHRY and CDR2 SYGVKD. This CDR3 is CAISPGQGYNSPLHF. Here the CDR3 DNA reads TGTGCCATCAGCCCTGGGCAGGGCTATAATTCACCCCTCCACTTT.

The rearrangement uses TRBV21-1 and TRBJ2-1; the table names TRBD1, a call not compared with the DNA. TRBV21-1 is flagged as a pseudogene. The CDR3 sequence is 15 residues long. The CDR3 DNA is TGTGCCAGCAGCGCGAAACAGGGGGCATACAATGAGCAGTTCTTC. The encoded protein is CASSAKQGAYNEQFF.

This clonotype came up a few times. The V and J genes are TRBV10-3 and TRBJ2-1, with D uncertain. V lost 3 bases and J lost 4, with 10 bases in between. CDR3 size: 14 residues. The germline gives CDR1 ENHRY, CDR2 SYGVKD. The CDR3 protein is CAISDPTPYNEQFF. The CDR3 DNA follows: TGTGCCATCAGTGACCCGACACCTTACAATGAGCAGTTCTTC.